This TCR beta chain was documented in a study of cytomegalovirus exposure and HLA in healthy donors (dated by TCRdb to about 2017). Background on the whole study: An earlier analysis of some 620 of the donors reported approximately 260 Gb of sequence data and 117 million unique TCR beta sequences obtained from approximately 180 million T cells. Roughly 300 gigabases of sequencing data and 70 million to 95 million unique TCR sequences made up an early release that covered several hundred HLA-typed donors. The genetic ancestry cluster associated with self-reported Caucasian donors included about 84% of the 300 to 400 genotyped donors. The study aimed to test whether cataloging public T cell receptors could reveal signatures of past pathogen exposure. The study profiled the T cell repertoires of approximately 700 subjects by immunosequencing and related them to cytomegalovirus serostatus. Besides the first cohort of around 700 subjects, a separate validation cohort made up of 120 different subjects was used. High-throughput TCR immunosequencing, statistical association of individual TCRs with disease status, and machine learning were combined to predict cytomegalovirus infection status. A later analysis re-analyzed previously published TCR beta repertoires from hundreds of donors and added high-resolution HLA genotyping to study TCR occurrence patterns. Rather than drawing on any new phenotypic data, the later analysis identified candidate immune exposures from TCR beta sequences and the way those sequences occurred across donors. In an earlier analysis of more than 550 of the donors, high-throughput TCR beta sequencing was used to judge whether each TCR beta V gene segment behaved as functional or pseudogenic. Alongside the repertoire data, information on donor age, sex, ethnicity and CMV serostatus was compiled. A later genetic analysis used genome-wide SNP genotypes for about 60% of the roughly 670 donors, treating that subset as a discovery cohort. Every repertoire in the discovery cohort had been generated on one and the same sequencing platform. Class I and class II HLA loci were covered by the typing at four-digit resolution. Typing coverage differed by locus: A, B, C, DRB1 and DQB1 were typed in roughly 620-630 donors, DQA1 in 522, DPA1 in some 610, and DPB1 in around 440. About five DR-DQ haplotypes were handled as single units for association and clustering, since linkage in the cohort was strong. On average, 235,054 unique TCR beta nucleotide sequences were sequenced per donor among a few hundred genotyped donors of the cohort, with roughly 20% of those sequences being non-productive.

The protocol used for the library was the immunoSEQ multiplex PCR assay. A mixture of 60 forward primers for TCR Vbeta segments and 13 reverse primers for TCR Jbeta segments was used in the multiplex PCR. A multiplex PCR assay on genomic DNA amplified the CDR3 region of rearranged TCR beta genes. Amplified TCR beta libraries were sequenced as 87-base-pair reads on the Illumina HiSeq System. The paper's data handling went like this. Across the roughly 700 repertoires, a later analysis counted 80 million or so unique TCR beta chains, 8.5 million to 12 million of which were shared by at least two donors. A nearest-neighbor algorithm error-corrected the raw reads and collapsed the reads into unique sequences, merging closely related sequences to remove PCR and sequencing errors. V, D and J gene segments were assigned by aligning CDR3 sequences to IMGT reference sequences. For a sequence to be retained, a match of at least six nucleotides was required to both a V gene segment and a J gene segment. A rearrangement counted as productive if the CDR3 had no stop codons and remained in frame with V and J, and every other rearrangement counted as non-productive. Following IMGT convention, CDR3 was defined as the stretch from the second conserved V-encoded cysteine up to the conserved J-encoded phenylalanine. In an earlier analysis of around 600 of the donors, sequences lacking an unambiguous match to a single V gene segment were excluded. An earlier analysis of 587 of the donors classified V segments as functional when productive rearrangements were above 56.7% and as segregating when the standard deviation between donors was above 5%. A statistical classification framework was built to diagnose cytomegalovirus status from the catalog of TCR beta chain sequences. A later analysis assigned V and J genes by comparing TCR nucleotide sequences with IMGT/GENE-DB human TR gene sequences. A later analysis assigned CDR3 sequences and most-parsimonious VDJ recombination scenarios with the TCRdist pipeline. In a later analysis, each TCR beta chain was defined by its CDR3 amino acid sequence together with its V-gene family, and reads without a unique V-gene family were excluded. A later analysis removed 592 highly shared, low-generation-probability nucleotide sequences to deal with suspected cross-contamination and a sequencing artifact. In a later analysis, a clonal expansion index was calculated for each public chain from normalized within-repertoire ranks of inferred template counts. In a later analysis, generation probabilities were computed with a VDJ recombination model fitted to out-of-frame rearrangements, and the resulting probabilities were checked against IGoR. In a later analysis, TCR-TCR, TCR-HLA and TCR-CMV co-occurrence was scored with hypergeometric tests, and a repertoire-size bias correction was applied to TCR pairs. In a later analysis, false discovery rates were estimated by permuting HLA or CMV assignments 20 times. A later analysis grouped co-occurring TCRs with DBSCAN, adding TCRdist sequence similarity when clustering within HLA-allele-positive subsets. Repertoires with fewer than 30,000 or more than 120,000 public chains were left out of co-occurrence clustering, as were roughly five repertoires with anomalous nucleotide sharing. Held by TCRdb, this immuneACCESS table contains in-frame sequences only and omits some clones. Under half of the omission traces to an unresolved V gene where checked; the cause of the rest is unknown. That table supplies the V and J calls and clone size; D and trimming were determined from the DNA. Recorded for this sample are some 170,000 clones; approximately 72% of them occurred a single time. Over 2% of the sample belongs to the ten largest clones.

Measured from the cysteine to the phenylalanine, the CDR3 is 13 residues long. The DNA shown is the 39-base CDR3, in frame from base 1. CDR1 and CDR2 are drawn from the germline V gene: SGHVS, FNYEAQ. Trimming at the junction amounts to 2 bases on V and 1 base on J, and the germline ends lie 3 bases apart. The cohort comprised some 700 healthy bone marrow donors. All cohort members were sampled while nominally healthy, although unrecorded immune exposures were likely present. Of the 666 cohort members, roughly 290 had a positive CMV serostatus and about 360 had a negative one, while no CMV serostatus was recorded for the donor. A peripheral blood sample was collected from each donor, and TCR beta sequencing was performed on peripheral blood mononuclear cells. Genomic DNA extraction from the blood cell samples was performed with the Qiagen DNeasy Blood Extraction Kit. Broad study findings and their caveats: Presence/absence analyses assumed roughly uniform sequencing depth across donors, an assumption that may not hold. Immune exposure information for the cohort was limited to CMV serostatus. It was suggested by the authors that the approach could potentially be generalized to other disease states and immunological phenotypes. Compared with equally common non-associated chains, HLA-associated TCR beta chains in a later analysis were more clonally expanded and had lower generation probabilities. Correlated functional status among segregating V segments might reflect linkage disequilibrium, but an unknown experimental factor could not be ruled out. This cohort had only TCR beta chains sequenced, and the lack of alpha or paired-chain data limited which features could be detected. At a false discovery rate of 0.05, a later analysis linked some 17,000 TCR beta sequences to specific HLA alleles. Assigning TCR associations to individual alleles was difficult when HLA alleles, especially DR and DQ, strongly co-occurred. Some IMGT-functional V segments, including TRBV6-2 and TRBV6-3, could not be distinguished by the 87-base-pair reads and were therefore excluded. A further reported finding was that TCR beta sequences accurately predicted the HLA-A and HLA-B alleles for most subjects in the first cohort. A later genetic analysis reported fewer N-insertions in productive TCRs among donors in an Asian-associated ancestry cluster than the roughly 700-donor mean. Across donors, most TCR sequences were observed very rarely, whereas some public TCRs were present in many individuals. In vitro tests confirmed that three of the cytomegalovirus-associated TCR beta chains recognize cytomegalovirus antigens. A later genetic analysis associated a missense DCLRE1C variant with V-gene and J-gene trimming of TCR beta chains, and an independent cohort replicated the association. Broadly in line with IMGT annotations, most TCR beta V segments showed up in productive rearrangements about 87% or about 30% of the time in an earlier analysis of about 500 of the donors. The classifier was reported to diagnose cytomegalovirus status with high specificity and sensitivity in both the original and validation cohorts. In a later analysis, most CMV-associated TCR beta chains were found to appear HLA-restricted, with HLA associations seemingly driven largely by CMV exposure. A cluster of highly shared sequence variants was judged likely to represent a technical artifact of the sequencing pipeline. In a later analysis, TCR association rates were found to vary across HLA loci, with the most associated TCRs seen for DRB1 alleles and the fewest for HLA-C alleles. About 15 rarely observed V segments, including chromosome 9 orphons, were excluded from the earlier analysis of approximately 500 of the donors because counts were too low. The study listed 150 to 200 TCR beta chains as associated with cytomegalovirus. Several of the top co-occurrence clusters appeared to be linked to parvovirus B19, influenza, CMV and Epstein-Barr virus, according to a later analysis. Because HLA typing was missing for some donors at each locus, association tests included only the typed subset.

Details on this clone: Its antigen specificity is not known. The sample holds no much larger clone one base away, and base qualities are not on file.

The chain is encoded by TRBV7-6 joined to TRBJ1-5; the D gene remains uncertain. This receptor was obtained from a human donor in good health. The sequenced sample was PBMCs. The sequence in DNA is TGTGCCAGCAGCTTACGGAGCAATCAGCCCCAGCATTTT. It is translated as CASSLRSNQPQHF. This CDR3, with the reference TRBV7-6 and TRBJ1-5 proteins standing in past its ends, gives the full variable domain GAGVSQSPRYKVTKRGQDVALRCDPISGHVSLYWYRQALGQGPEFLTYFNYEAQQDKSGLPNDRFSAERPEGSISTLTIQRTEQRDSAMYRCASSLRSNQPQHFGDGTRLSIL.